These T cell receptor beta chains were read from a single sample in a study of cytomegalovirus exposure and HLA in healthy donors. The table came from immunoSEQ multiplex PCR; TCRdb's copy has only in-frame clones and leaves some out. In the table there are some 130,000 clones, 65% to 80% of which are singletons. Material: PBMCs. The origin of the receptors is a woman aged 35 to 49 in good health and CMV-seronegative. Each CDR3 is given with its conserved first and last residue. The D gene is left open where the match is weak. Some rows have no size entry. The others give once, few or many, or a class for an expanded clone.

clone size: -; V gene: TRBV7-9; D gene: -; J gene: TRBJ2-7; CDR3 DNA: TGTGCCAGCAGCTTAATACGGGGCGAGCAGTACTTC; CDR3 protein: CASSLIRGEQYF
clone size: once; V gene: TRBV6-5; D gene: -; J gene: TRBJ1-1; CDR3 DNA: TGTGCCAGCAGTTACCGGGGGAGTTACACTGAAGCTTTCTTT; CDR3 protein: CASSYRGSYTEAFF
clone size: -; V gene: TRBV7-3; D gene: -; J gene: TRBJ2-1; CDR3 DNA: TGTGCCAGCTCCCTACAGGGAGGGGCCTACAATGAGCAGTTCTTC; CDR3 protein: CASSLQGGAYNEQFF
clone size: few; V gene: TRBV6-1; D gene: -; J gene: TRBJ1-2; CDR3 DNA: TGTGCCAGCAACCCCCAGGGCGGAATCTATGGCTACACCTTC; CDR3 protein: CASNPQGGIYGYTF
clone size: -; V gene: TRBV25-1; D gene: -; J gene: TRBJ1-1; CDR3 DNA: TGTGCCAGCAGTGAAAGGGAGACTGAAGCTTTCTTT; CDR3 protein: CASSERETEAFF
clone size: -; V gene: TRBV28; D gene: TRBD1; J gene: TRBJ1-6; CDR3 DNA: TGTGCCAGCAGTACCGGACAGGGGATCGACGTGAGTGGTTCACCCCTCCGCTTT; CDR3 protein: CASSTGQGIDVSGSPLRF
clone size: -; V gene: TRBV27; D gene: -; J gene: TRBJ2-7; CDR3 DNA: TGTGCCAGCAGTTTTATTGGGAGTTCCTACGAGCAGTACTTC; CDR3 protein: CASSFIGSSYEQYF
clone size: -; V gene: TRBV29-1; D gene: -; J gene: TRBJ1-5; CDR3 DNA: TGCAGCGTTGTACTTGATACTAGCAATCAGCCCCAGCATTTT; CDR3 protein: CSVVLDTSNQPQHF
clone size: -; V gene: TRBV9; D gene: -; J gene: TRBJ2-7; CDR3 DNA: TGTGCCAGCAGCGTAGGAGGGACATTCTACAACGAGCAGTACTTC; CDR3 protein: CASSVGGTFYNEQYF
clone size: few; V gene: TRBV25-1; D gene: -; J gene: TRBJ2-7; CDR3 DNA: TGTGCCAGCAGTCCCGTTCTACTCAACGAGCAGTACTTC; CDR3 protein: CASSPVLLNEQYF
clone size: -; V gene: TRBV28; D gene: TRBD2; J gene: TRBJ2-3; CDR3 DNA: TGTGCCAGCAGTCCTCCGGTTCGAGCGGGAGAGAGGAGGCGGGCAGATACGCAGTATTTT; CDR3 protein: CASSPPVRAGERRRADTQYF
clone size: -; V gene: TRBV10-3; D gene: TRBD1; J gene: TRBJ1-1; CDR3 DNA: TGTGCCATCAGTCAAACAGGGGGGTTGAACACTGAAGCTTTCTTT; CDR3 protein: CAISQTGGLNTEAFF
clone size: -; V gene: TRBV30; D gene: -; J gene: TRBJ2-5; CDR3 DNA: TGTGCCTGGAGTGCTACGGGAGTGGAGACCCAGTACTTC; CDR3 protein: CAWSATGVETQYF
clone size: few; V gene: TRBV7-9; D gene: TRBD1; J gene: TRBJ1-5; CDR3 DNA: TGTGCCAGCAGCGGAGGGACAGGGCCGGATCAGCCCCAGCATTTT; CDR3 protein: CASSGGTGPDQPQHF
clone size: -; V gene: TRBV29-1; D gene: -; J gene: TRBJ2-1; CDR3 DNA: TGCAGCGTTGAACCAGCAGGGAATGAGCAGTTCTTC; CDR3 protein: CSVEPAGNEQFF
clone size: -; V gene: TRBV10-3; D gene: TRBD2; J gene: TRBJ2-1; CDR3 DNA: TGTGCCATCGGGACTAGCGGGGACAATGAGCAGTTCTTC; CDR3 protein: CAIGTSGDNEQFF
clone size: -; V gene: TRBV28; D gene: TRBD1; J gene: TRBJ1-1; CDR3 DNA: TGTGCCAGCAGTTTGATCGGGGGGGACAGTGCGGCTTTCTTT; CDR3 protein: CASSLIGGDSAAFF
clone size: once; V gene: TRBV7-9; D gene: TRBD2; J gene: TRBJ2-1; CDR3 DNA: TGTGCCAGCAGCTTAGGATTATTAGCGGGGGGCAATGAGCAGTTCTTC; CDR3 protein: CASSLGLLAGGNEQFF
clone size: -; V gene: TRBV27; D gene: -; J gene: TRBJ2-2; CDR3 DNA: TGTGCCAGCAGTTTTCTTACCGGGGAGCTGTTTTTT; CDR3 protein: CASSFLTGELFF
clone size: -; V gene: TRBV6-5; D gene: -; J gene: TRBJ1-5; CDR3 DNA: TGTGCCAGCATGGGGGCGCAGGCGGATCAGCCCCAGCATTTT; CDR3 protein: CASMGAQADQPQHF
clone size: -; V gene: TRBV7-3; D gene: TRBD2; J gene: TRBJ2-3; CDR3 DNA: TGTGCCAGCAGCGGGGGGGGTGCTAGCGGGGACACAGATACGCAGTATTTT; CDR3 protein: CASSGGGASGDTDTQYF
clone size: -; V gene: TRBV28; D gene: -; J gene: TRBJ2-2; CDR3 DNA: TGTGCCAGCAGTTTAGGGCAGCTCACCGGGGAGCTGTTTTTT; CDR3 protein: CASSLGQLTGELFF
clone size: -; V gene: TRBV25-1; D gene: -; J gene: TRBJ2-7; CDR3 DNA: TGTGCCAGCAACGAGGCGCTAGGCGAGCAGTACTTC; CDR3 protein: CASNEALGEQYF
clone size: -; V gene: TRBV27; D gene: TRBD2; J gene: TRBJ2-7; CDR3 DNA: TGTGCCACTTCCCCATCACTAGCGCACTACGAGCAGTACTTC; CDR3 protein: CATSPSLAHYEQYF
clone size: once; V gene: TRBV5-4; D gene: TRBD1; J gene: TRBJ1-1; CDR3 DNA: TGTGCCAGCAGCTTAACAGGGGTTGTGCCTGAAGCTTTCTTT; CDR3 protein: CASSLTGVVPEAFF
clone size: -; V gene: TRBV6-1; D gene: TRBD1; J gene: TRBJ1-2; CDR3 DNA: TGTGCCAGCAGCCCGGGACAGGCCAACTATGGCTACACCTTC; CDR3 protein: CASSPGQANYGYTF
clone size: -; V gene: TRBV15; D gene: TRBD1; J gene: TRBJ1-1; CDR3 DNA: TGTGCCACCAGCAGAATAAGGACAGGGGTGAACACTGAAGCTTTCTTT; CDR3 protein: CATSRIRTGVNTEAFF
clone size: -; V gene: TRBV5-1; D gene: -; J gene: TRBJ2-3; CDR3 DNA: TGCGCCCAACGGCCGGCCGCGGGATCAGATACGCAGTATTTT; CDR3 protein: CAQRPAAGSDTQYF
clone size: -; V gene: TRBV21-1; D gene: -; J gene: TRBJ1-4; CDR3 DNA: TGTGCCAGCAGCATAGGGGTCACACCTCTTGAAAGGTCATGTGAAAAACTGTTTTTT; CDR3 protein: CASSIGVTPLERSCEKLFF
clone size: -; V gene: TRBV28; D gene: TRBD1; J gene: TRBJ2-5; CDR3 DNA: TGTGCCAGCAGTTCCGCAGGGGGGACCCAGTACTTC; CDR3 protein: CASSSAGGTQYF
clone size: -; V gene: TRBV9; D gene: -; J gene: TRBJ1-1; CDR3 DNA: TGTGCCAGCAGCGTAGGATACAGGATGGGGAACACTAAAGCTTTCTTT; CDR3 protein: CASSVGYRMGNTKAFF
clone size: -; V gene: TRBV5-4; D gene: TRBD2; J gene: TRBJ2-3; CDR3 DNA: TGTGCCAGCAGCTTGGCCGCGGGGGAGGAGGATACGCAGTATTTT; CDR3 protein: CASSLAAGEEDTQYF
clone size: once; V gene: TRBV18; D gene: -; J gene: TRBJ2-7; CDR3 DNA: TGTGCCAGCTCACCACGGGCTGCTTTCGAGCAGTACTTC; CDR3 protein: CASSPRAAFEQYF
clone size: -; V gene: TRBV7-9; D gene: -; J gene: TRBJ1-1; CDR3 DNA: TGTGCCAGCAGCTTGCTCGGTGGTGGCACTGAAGCTTTCTTT; CDR3 protein: CASSLLGGGTEAFF
clone size: -; V gene: TRBV30; D gene: TRBD1; J gene: TRBJ2-5; CDR3 DNA: TGTGCCTGGAGGATTCGCCGGGACAGGGAGACCGAAGAGATCCAGTACTTC; CDR3 protein: CAWRIRRDRETEEIQYF
clone size: -; V gene: TRBV6-5; D gene: -; J gene: TRBJ1-1; CDR3 DNA: TGTGCCAGCAGTTATCGGGGGTCGAACACTGAAGCTTTCTTT; CDR3 protein: CASSYRGSNTEAFF
clone size: -; V gene: TRBV28; D gene: TRBD1; J gene: TRBJ1-4; CDR3 DNA: TGTGCCAGCAGTTTCTCGGACAGGATTAATGAAAAACTGTTTTTT; CDR3 protein: CASSFSDRINEKLFF
clone size: -; V gene: TRBV7-2; D gene: -; J gene: TRBJ2-1; CDR3 DNA: TGTGCCAGCAGCTTAGTCGGTGGAGCCTACAATGAGCAGTTCTTC; CDR3 protein: CASSLVGGAYNEQFF
clone size: -; V gene: TRBV29-1; D gene: TRBD2; J gene: TRBJ2-7; CDR3 DNA: TGCAGCGTTAAGGGACTAGCGGGATCCGAGTCCGAGCAGTACTTC; CDR3 protein: CSVKGLAGSESEQYF
clone size: -; V gene: TRBV6-4; D gene: TRBD1; J gene: TRBJ2-7; CDR3 DNA: TGTGCCAGCAGTGTGACAGGGGGGAGCTCCTACGAGCAGTACTTC; CDR3 protein: CASSVTGGSSYEQYF
clone size: few; V gene: TRBV6-5; D gene: -; J gene: TRBJ2-5; CDR3 DNA: TGTGCCAGCAGTTACTCGGCGGGGACGGTAAAGACCCAGTACTTC; CDR3 protein: CASSYSAGTVKTQYF
clone size: -; V gene: TRBV9; D gene: TRBD2; J gene: TRBJ2-3; CDR3 DNA: TGTGCCAGCAGCGGCCGGGCGGGGGGGAGCACAGATACGCAGTATTTT; CDR3 protein: CASSGRAGGSTDTQYF